This entry describes one T cell receptor beta chain. The antigen is unknown. The CDR3 covers 17 residues. CDR1 MNHEY and CDR2 SMNVEV come from the germline V gene (reference sequence). V was clipped by 5 bases and J by 11 bases; unmatched bases: 21. RNA served as the template for amplifying TCR beta CDR3 regions. After a first-round RT-PCR with HTBI primers, a second-round multiplex PCR was run. TCRdb re-derived calls from the multiplex PCR reads in MiXCR, one entry per CDR3 protein. In the table there are just over 600,000 distinct CDR3 sequences, around a fifth of which are singletons. These data originate in a study of Graves' ophthalmopathy and Graves' hyperthyroidism. Points from the study as a whole: In blood appeared most of the expanded thyroid clonotypes whose frequency exceeded 0.001.

This sequence joins TRBV27 and TRBJ1-5; 7 bases fit TRBD1. This sequence originates from a woman under 30 with stable Graves' hyperthyroidism. Some clones in this sample may be carry-over from other donors' samples. Sequenced sample: peripheral blood. The CDR3 is CASSPWPRTGDRETQHF. As DNA, the CDR3 is TGTGCCAGCAGTCCCTGGCCTCGGACAGGCGACCGAGAGACCCAGCATTTT.